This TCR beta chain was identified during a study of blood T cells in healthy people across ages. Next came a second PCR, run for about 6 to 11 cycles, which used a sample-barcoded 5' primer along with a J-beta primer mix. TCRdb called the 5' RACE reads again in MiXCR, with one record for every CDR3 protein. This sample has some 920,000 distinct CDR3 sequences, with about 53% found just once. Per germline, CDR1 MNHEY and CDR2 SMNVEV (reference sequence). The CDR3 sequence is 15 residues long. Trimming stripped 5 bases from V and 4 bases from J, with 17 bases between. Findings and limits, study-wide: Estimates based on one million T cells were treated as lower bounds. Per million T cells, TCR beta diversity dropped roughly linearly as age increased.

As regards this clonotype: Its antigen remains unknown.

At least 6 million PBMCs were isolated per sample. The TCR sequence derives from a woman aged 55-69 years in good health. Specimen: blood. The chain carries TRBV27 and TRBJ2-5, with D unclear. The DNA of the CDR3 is TGTGCCAGCAGTCGCCACTTGGATAAAAGAGAGACCCAGTACTTC. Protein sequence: CASSRHLDKRETQYF.